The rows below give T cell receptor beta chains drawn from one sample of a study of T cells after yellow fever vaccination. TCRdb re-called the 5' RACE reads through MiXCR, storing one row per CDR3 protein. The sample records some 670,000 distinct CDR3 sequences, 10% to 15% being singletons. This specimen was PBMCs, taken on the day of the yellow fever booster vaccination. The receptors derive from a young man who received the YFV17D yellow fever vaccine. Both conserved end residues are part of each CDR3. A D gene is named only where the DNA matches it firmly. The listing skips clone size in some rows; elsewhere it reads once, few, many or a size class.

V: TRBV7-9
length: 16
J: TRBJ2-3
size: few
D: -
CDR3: CASSPLLGSLTDTQYF
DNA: TGTGCCAGCAGCCCACTCTTAGGGTCCCTCACAGATACGCAGTATTTT

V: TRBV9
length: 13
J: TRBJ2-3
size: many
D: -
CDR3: CASSGARTDTQYF
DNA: TGTGCCAGCAGCGGAGCCCGCACAGATACGCAGTATTTT

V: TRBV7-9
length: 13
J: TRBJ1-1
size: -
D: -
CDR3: CASSSSVNTEAFF
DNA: TGTGCCAGCAGCTCGTCCGTGAACACTGAAGCTTTCTTT

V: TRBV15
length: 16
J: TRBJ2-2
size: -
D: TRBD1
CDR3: CATSRAGRGPTGELFF
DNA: TGTGCCACCAGCAGAGCTGGAAGGGGGCCCACCGGGGAGCTGTTTTTT

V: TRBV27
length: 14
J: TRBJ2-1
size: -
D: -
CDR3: CASSPRGSSYEQFF
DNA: TGTGCCAGCAGTCCCCGGGGAAGCAGCTATGAGCAGTTCTTC

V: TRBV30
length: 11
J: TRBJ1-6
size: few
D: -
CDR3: CAWGDNSPLHF
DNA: TGTGCCTGGGGGGATAATTCACCCCTCCACTTT

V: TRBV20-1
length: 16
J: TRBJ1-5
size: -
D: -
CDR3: CSARETSWIAGPPQHF
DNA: TGCAGTGCTAGAGAAACAAGTTGGATAGCAGGTCCGCCCCAGCATTTT

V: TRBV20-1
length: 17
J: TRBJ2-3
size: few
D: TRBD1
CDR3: CSAGGQGEASSTDTQYF
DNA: TGCAGTGCGGGGGGACAGGGAGAAGCTTCTAGCACAGATACGCAGTATTTT

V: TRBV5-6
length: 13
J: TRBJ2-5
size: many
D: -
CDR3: CASSLEWRETQYF
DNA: TGTGCCAGCAGCTTGGAATGGCGCGAGACCCAGTACTTC

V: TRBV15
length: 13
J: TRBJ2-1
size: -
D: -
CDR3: CATSREGFGEQFF
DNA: TGTGCCACCAGCAGAGAAGGATTCGGGGAGCAGTTCTTC

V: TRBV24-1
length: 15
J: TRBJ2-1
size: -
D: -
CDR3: CATSDLNSWEYEQFF
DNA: TGTGCCACCAGTGATTTGAACTCTTGGGAGTATGAGCAGTTCTTC

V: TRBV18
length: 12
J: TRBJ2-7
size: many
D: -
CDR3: CASSHRTYEQYF
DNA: TGTGCCAGCTCACACAGAACCTACGAGCAGTACTTC

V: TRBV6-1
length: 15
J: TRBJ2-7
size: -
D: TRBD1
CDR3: CATRSSGQGSYEQYF
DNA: TGTGCCACCAGAAGCTCGGGACAGGGATCCTACGAGCAGTACTTC

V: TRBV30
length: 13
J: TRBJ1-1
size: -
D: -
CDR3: CAWSVQLNTEAFF
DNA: TGTGCCTGGAGTGTACAGTTGAACACTGAAGCTTTCTTT

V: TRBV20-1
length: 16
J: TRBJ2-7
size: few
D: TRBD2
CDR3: CSARDPSGVTSYEQYF
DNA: TGCAGTGCTAGAGACCCTAGCGGAGTTACCTCCTACGAGCAGTACTTC

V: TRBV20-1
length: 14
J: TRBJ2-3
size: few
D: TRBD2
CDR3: CSAPGSGSSDTQYF
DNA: TGCAGTGCTCCCGGTAGCGGGAGTTCAGATACGCAGTATTTT

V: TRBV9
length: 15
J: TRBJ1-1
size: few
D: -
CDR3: CASSERGSGGAEAFF
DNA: TGTGCCAGCAGCGAGAGGGGGTCCGGGGGAGCTGAAGCTTTCTTT

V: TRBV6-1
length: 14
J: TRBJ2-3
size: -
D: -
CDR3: CASRWRPQGDTQYF
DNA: TGTGCCAGCAGATGGAGGCCCCAGGGGGATACGCAGTATTTT

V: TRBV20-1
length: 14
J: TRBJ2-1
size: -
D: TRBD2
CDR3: CSARAGGIFNEQFF
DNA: TGCAGTGCTAGGGCGGGAGGGATCTTCAATGAGCAGTTCTTC

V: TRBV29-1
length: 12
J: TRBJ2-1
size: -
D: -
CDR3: CSVDYTYNEQFF
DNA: TGCAGCGTTGACTATACCTACAATGAGCAGTTCTTC

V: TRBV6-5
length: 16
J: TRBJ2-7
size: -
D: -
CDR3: CASSSIEGWQGGEQYF
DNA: TGTGCCAGCAGTTCAATTGAGGGTTGGCAGGGCGGCGAGCAGTACTTC

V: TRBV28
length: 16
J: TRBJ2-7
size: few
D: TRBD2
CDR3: CASSSPGLAVGYEQYF
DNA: TGTGCCAGCAGTAGTCCGGGACTAGCTGTCGGCTACGAGCAGTACTTC

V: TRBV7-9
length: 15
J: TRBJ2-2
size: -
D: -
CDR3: CASSLPSTDTGELFF
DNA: TGTGCCAGCAGCCTACCCAGTACAGATACCGGGGAGCTGTTTTTT

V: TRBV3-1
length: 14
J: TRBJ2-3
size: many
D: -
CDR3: CASSQELTAYTQYF
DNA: TGTGCCAGCAGCCAAGAACTAACAGCGTACACGCAGTATTTT

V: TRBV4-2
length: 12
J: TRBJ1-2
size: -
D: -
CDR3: CASSQDGDGYTF
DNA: TGTGCCAGCAGCCAAGATGGGGACGGCTACACCTTC

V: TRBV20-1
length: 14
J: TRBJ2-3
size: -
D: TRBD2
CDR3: CSALLAGEPDTQYF
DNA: TGCAGTGCCCTACTAGCGGGAGAACCAGATACGCAGTATTTT

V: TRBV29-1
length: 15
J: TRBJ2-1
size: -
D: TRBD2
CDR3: CSVPGLAGSGNEQFF
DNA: TGCAGCGTTCCGGGACTAGCGGGATCGGGGAATGAGCAGTTCTTC

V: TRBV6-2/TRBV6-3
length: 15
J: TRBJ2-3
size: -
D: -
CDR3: CASSPWGQSTDTQYF
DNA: TGTGCCAGCAGCCCCTGGGGGCAAAGCACAGATACGCAGTATTTT

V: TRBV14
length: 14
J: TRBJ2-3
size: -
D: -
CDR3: CASSQVRGIDTQYF
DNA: TGTGCCAGCAGCCAAGTTCGGGGAATAGATACGCAGTATTTT